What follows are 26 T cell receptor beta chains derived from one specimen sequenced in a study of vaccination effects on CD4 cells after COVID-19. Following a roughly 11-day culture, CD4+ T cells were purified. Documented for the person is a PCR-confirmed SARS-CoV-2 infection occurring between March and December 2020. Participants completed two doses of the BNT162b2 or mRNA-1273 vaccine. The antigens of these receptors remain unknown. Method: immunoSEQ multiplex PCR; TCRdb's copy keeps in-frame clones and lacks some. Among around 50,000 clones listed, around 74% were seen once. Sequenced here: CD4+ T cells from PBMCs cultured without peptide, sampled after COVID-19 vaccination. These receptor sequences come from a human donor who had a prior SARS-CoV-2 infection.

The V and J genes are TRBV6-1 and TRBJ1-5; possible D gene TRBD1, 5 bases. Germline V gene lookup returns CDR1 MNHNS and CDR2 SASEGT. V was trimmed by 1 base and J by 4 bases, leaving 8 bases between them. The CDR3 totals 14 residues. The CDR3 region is CASSEVRGNQPQHF. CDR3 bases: TGTGCCAGCAGTGAAGTGAGGGGAAATCAGCCCCAGCATTTT.

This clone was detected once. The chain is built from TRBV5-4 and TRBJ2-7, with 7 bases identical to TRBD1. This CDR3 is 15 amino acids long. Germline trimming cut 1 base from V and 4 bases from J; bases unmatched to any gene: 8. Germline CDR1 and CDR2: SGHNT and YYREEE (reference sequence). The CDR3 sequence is CASSLKVAGGYEQYF. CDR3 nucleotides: TGTGCCAGCAGCTTGAAGGTGGCAGGGGGTTACGAGCAGTACTTC.

Here the CDR3 DNA reads TGTGCCAGCAGGTCTACAGGGAATTCACCCCTCCACTTT. This gives the protein CASRSTGNSPLHF. The gene calls are TRBV6-5 and TRBJ1-6; D may be TRBD1 (6 bases). Germline assignment: CDR1 MNHEY and CDR2 SVGAGI. The CDR3 has 13 residues. V dropped 6 bases and J dropped 7 bases, with 10 bases sitting between them.

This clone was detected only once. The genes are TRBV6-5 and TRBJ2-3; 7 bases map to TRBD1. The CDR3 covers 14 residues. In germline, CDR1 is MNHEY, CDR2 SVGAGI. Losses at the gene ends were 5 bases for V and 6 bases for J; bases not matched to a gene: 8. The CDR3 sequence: CASSTGVGSDTQYF. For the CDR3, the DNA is TGTGCCAGCAGTACAGGGGTGGGGTCGGATACGCAGTATTTT.

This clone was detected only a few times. Written as DNA, the CDR3 is TGTGCCAGCAGTACAGCGGGGACTGAGCAGTTCTTC. Translated: CASSTAGTEQFF. The V gene is TRBV2, the J gene TRBJ2-1; TRBD2 agrees at 7 bases. Trimming took 5 bases from V and 9 from J; bases not matched to a gene: 4. The CDR3 consists of 12 residues. CDR1 and CDR2 (germline): SNHLY, FYNNEI.

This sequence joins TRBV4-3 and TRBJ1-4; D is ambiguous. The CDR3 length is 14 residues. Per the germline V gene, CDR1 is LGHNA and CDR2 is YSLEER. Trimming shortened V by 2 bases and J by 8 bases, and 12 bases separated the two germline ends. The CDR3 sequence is CASSQRPGDEKLFF. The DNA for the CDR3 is TGCGCCAGCAGCCAAAGGCCGGGAGACGAAAAACTGTTTTTT.

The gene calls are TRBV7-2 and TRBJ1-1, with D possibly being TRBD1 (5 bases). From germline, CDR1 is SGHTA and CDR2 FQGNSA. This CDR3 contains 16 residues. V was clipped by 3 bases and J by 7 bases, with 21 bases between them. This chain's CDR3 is CASSFIGGTPGVEAFF. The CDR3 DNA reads TGTGCCAGCAGCTTCATTGGGGGGACCCCCGGTGTTGAAGCTTTCTTT.

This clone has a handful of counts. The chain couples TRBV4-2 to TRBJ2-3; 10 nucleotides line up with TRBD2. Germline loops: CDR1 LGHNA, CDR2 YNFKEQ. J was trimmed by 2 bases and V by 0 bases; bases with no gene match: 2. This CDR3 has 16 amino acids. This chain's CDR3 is CASSQESGRATDTQYF. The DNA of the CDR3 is TGTGCCAGCAGCCAAGAGAGCGGGAGGGCCACAGATACGCAGTATTTT.

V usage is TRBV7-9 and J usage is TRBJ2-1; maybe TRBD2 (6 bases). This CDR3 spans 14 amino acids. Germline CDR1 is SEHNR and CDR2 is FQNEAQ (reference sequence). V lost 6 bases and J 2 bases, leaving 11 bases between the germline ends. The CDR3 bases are TGTGCCAGCAGTCGGGGGTTGGCCTACAATGAGCAGTTCTTC. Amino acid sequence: CASSRGLAYNEQFF.

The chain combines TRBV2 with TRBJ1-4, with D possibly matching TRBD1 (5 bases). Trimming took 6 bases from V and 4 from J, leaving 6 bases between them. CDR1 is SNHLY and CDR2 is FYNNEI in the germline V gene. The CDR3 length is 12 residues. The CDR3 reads CASRGDNEKLFF. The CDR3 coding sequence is TGTGCCAGCAGGGGGGATAATGAAAAACTGTTTTTT.

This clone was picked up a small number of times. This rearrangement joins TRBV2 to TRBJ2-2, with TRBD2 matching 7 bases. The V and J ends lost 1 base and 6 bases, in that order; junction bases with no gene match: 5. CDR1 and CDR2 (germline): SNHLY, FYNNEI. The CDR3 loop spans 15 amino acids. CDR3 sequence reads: CASSEVGTTAGELFF. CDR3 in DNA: TGTGCCAGCAGTGAAGTCGGGACTACCGCCGGGGAGCTGTTTTTT.

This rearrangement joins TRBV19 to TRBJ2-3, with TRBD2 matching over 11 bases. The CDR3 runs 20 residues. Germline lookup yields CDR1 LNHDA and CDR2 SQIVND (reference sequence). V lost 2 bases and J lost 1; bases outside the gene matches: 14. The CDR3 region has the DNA TGTGCCAGTAGTATATCGCGAGGCCTGGTAGCGGGAGGGGGCACAGATACGCAGTATTTT. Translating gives CASSISRGLVAGGGTDTQYF.

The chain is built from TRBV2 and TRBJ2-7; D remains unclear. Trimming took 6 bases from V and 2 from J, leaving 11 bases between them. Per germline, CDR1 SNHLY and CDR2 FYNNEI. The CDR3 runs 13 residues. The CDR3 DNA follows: TGTGCCAGCAGCACTAATCGCGCCTACGAGCAGTACTTC. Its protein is CASSTNRAYEQYF. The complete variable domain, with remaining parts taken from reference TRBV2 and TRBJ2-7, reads EPEVTQTPSHQVTQMGQEVILRCVPISNHLYFYWYRQILGQKVEFLVSFYNNEISEKSEIFDDQFSVERPDGSNFTLKIRSTKLEDSAMYFCASSTNRAYEQYFGPGTRLTVT.

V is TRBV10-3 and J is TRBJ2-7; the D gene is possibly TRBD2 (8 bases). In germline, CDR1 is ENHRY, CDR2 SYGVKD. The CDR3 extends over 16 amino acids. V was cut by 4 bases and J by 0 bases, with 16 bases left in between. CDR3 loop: CAISGLAGQSSYEQYF. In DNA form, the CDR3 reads TGTGCCATCAGTGGTTTAGCGGGACAGAGCTCCTACGAGCAGTACTTC.

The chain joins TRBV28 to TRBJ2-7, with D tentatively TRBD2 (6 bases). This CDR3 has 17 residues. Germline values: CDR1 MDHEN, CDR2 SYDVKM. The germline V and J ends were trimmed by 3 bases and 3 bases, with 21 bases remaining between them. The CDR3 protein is CASSFSGLGGGSYEQYF. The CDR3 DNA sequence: TGTGCCAGCAGTTTTTCGGGGTTGGGTGGGGGGAGCTACGAGCAGTACTTC.

The CDR3 reads CASVAGIAGELFF. The CDR3 region has the DNA TGTGCCAGCGTGGCAGGGATCGCCGGGGAGCTGTTTTTT. The V call is TRBV5-6, the J call TRBJ2-2; TRBD1 is a possible D gene (5 bases). The CDR3 is 13 amino acids. V was cut by 7 bases and J by 6 bases, with 13 bases left in between. The germline gives CDR1 SGHDT, CDR2 YYEEEE.

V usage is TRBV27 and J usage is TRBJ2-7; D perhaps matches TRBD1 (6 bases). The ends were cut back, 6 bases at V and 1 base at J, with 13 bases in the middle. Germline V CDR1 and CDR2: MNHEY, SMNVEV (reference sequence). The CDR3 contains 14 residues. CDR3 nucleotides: TGTGCCAGCAGGCCTTTGGGACAATCCTACGAGCAGTACTTC. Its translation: CASRPLGQSYEQYF.

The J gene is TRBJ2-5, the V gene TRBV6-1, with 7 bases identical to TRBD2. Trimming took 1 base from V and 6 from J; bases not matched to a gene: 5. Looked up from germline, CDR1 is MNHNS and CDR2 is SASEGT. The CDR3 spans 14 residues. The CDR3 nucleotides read TGTGCCAGCAGTGAAGGTGGGGGGGTAAAGACCCAGTACTTC. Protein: CASSEGGGVKTQYF.

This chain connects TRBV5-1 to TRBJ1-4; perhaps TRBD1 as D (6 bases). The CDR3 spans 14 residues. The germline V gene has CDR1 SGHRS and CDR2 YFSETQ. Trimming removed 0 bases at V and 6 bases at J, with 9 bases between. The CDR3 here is CASSLDRVHEKLFF. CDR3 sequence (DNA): TGCGCCAGCAGCTTGGACAGGGTTCATGAAAAACTGTTTTTT. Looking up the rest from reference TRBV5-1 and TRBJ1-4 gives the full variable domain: KAGVTQTPRYLIKTRGQQVTLSCSPISGHRSVSWYQQTPGQGLQFLFEYFSETQRNKGNFPGRFSGRQFSNSRSEMNVSTLELGDSALYLCASSLDRVHEKLFFGSGTQLSVL.

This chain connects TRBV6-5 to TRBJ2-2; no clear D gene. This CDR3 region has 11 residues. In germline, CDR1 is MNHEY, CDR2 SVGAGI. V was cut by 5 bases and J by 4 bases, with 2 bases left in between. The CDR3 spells CASSRTGELFF. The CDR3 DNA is TGTGCCAGCAGTCGCACCGGGGAGCTGTTTTTT.

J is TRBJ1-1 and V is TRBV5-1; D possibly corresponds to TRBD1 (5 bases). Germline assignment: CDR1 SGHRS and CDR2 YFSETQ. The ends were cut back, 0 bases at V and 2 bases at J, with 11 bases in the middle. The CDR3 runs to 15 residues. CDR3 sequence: CASSLVGVGNTEAFF. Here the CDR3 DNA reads TGCGCCAGCAGCTTGGTAGGGGTGGGTAACACTGAAGCTTTCTTT.

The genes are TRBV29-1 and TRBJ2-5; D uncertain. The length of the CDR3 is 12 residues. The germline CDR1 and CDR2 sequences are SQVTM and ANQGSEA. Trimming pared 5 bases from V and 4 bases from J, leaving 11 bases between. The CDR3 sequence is CSVRPSTETQYF. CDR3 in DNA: TGCAGCGTTAGACCGTCAACAGAGACCCAGTACTTC.

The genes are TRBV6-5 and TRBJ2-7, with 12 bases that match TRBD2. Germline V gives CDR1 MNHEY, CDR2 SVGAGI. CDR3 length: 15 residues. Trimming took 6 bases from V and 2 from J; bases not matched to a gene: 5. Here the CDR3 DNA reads TGTGCCAGCAGCGCGCCTAGCGGGAGGGCCTACGAGCAGTACTTC. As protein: CASSAPSGRAYEQYF.

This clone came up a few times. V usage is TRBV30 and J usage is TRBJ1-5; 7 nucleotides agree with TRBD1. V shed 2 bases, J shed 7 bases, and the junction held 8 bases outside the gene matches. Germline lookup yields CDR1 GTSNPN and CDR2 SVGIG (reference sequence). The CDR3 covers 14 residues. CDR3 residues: CAWSTGALRQPQHF. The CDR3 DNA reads TGTGCCTGGAGTACAGGGGCCCTCAGGCAGCCCCAGCATTTT.

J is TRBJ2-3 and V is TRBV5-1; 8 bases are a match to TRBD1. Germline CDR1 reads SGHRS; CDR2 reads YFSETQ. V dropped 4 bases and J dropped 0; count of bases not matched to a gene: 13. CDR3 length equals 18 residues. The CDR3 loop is CASSGKLGTGTSTDTQYF. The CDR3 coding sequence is TGCGCCAGCAGCGGGAAGCTGGGGACAGGAACTAGCACAGATACGCAGTATTTT.

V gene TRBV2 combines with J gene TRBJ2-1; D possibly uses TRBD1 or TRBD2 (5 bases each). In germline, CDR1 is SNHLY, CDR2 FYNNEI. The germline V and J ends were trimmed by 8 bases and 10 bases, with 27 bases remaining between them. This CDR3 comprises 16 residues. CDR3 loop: CASQFRRAGAGGEQFF. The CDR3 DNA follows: TGTGCCAGCCAATTTCGGCGGGCCGGGGCGGGTGGGGAGCAGTTCTTC.